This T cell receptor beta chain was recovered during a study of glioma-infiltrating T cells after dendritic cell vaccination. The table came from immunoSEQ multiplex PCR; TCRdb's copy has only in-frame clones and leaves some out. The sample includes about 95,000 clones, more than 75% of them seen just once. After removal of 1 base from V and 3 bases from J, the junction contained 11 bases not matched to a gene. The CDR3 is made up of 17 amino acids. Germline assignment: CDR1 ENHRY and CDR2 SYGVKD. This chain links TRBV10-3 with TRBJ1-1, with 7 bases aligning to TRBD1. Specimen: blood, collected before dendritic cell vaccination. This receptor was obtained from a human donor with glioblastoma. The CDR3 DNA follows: TGTGCCATCAGTGAGTTTCGGGACAGAGGCGTTGACACTGAAGCTTTCTTT. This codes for CAISEFRDRGVDTEAFF.